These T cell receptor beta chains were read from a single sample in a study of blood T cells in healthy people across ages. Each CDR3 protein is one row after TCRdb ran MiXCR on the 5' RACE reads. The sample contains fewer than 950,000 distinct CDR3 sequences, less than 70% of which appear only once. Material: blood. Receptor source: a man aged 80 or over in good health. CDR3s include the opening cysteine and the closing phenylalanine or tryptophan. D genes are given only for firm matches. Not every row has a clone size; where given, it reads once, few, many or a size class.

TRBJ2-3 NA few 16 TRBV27 TGTGCCAGCAGTTCGACGACAGAGCGGAGCACAGATACGCAGTATTTT CASSSTTERSTDTQYF
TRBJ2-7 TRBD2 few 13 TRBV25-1 TGTGCCAGCAGTGTAGCGGGAGAGTCTTGGCAGTACTTC CASSVAGESWQYF
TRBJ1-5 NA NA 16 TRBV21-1 TGTGCCAGCAGCAAGGAGTACCGGGACAGGGTGCAGCCCCAGCATTTT CASSKEYRDRVQPQHF
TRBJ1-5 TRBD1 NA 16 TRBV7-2 TGTGCCAGCAGCTTAGCGGCCAGGGGGCTCAATCAGCCCCAGCATTTT CASSLAARGLNQPQHF
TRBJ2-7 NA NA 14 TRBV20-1 TGCAGTGCTAGAAAGCCGGGGATAGCCTACGAGCAGTACTTC CSARKPGIAYEQYF
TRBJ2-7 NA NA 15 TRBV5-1 TGCGCCAGCAGCTTGGACGGACAGCAATACTACGAGCAGTACTTC CASSLDGQQYYEQYF
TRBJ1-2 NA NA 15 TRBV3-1 TGTGCCAGCAGCCATAAGGGGACTACGTGGTATGGCTACACCTTC CASSHKGTTWYGYTF
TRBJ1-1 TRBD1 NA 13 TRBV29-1 TGCAGCGGCACAACAGGGGTGAACACTGAAGCTTTCTTT CSGTTGVNTEAFF
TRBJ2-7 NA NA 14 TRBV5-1 TGCGCCAGCAACTTAACCCTGGTATCCTACGAGCAGTACTTC CASNLTLVSYEQYF
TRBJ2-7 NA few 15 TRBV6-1 TGTGCCAGCCGAGGGACTCCATCTCCATCCTACGAGCAGTACTTC CASRGTPSPSYEQYF
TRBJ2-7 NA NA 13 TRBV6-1 TGTGCCAGCAGCTCTGCGATGGTGCACGAGCAGTACTTC CASSSAMVHEQYF
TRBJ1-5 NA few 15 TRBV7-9 TGTGCCAGCAGCTTATCGGGAGGGCTAAATCAGCCCCAGCATTTT CASSLSGGLNQPQHF
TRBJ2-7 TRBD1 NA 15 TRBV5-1 TGCGCCAGCAGCCAGGGACAGGGAGCTAACTACGAGCAGTACTTC CASSQGQGANYEQYF
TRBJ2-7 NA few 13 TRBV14 TGTGCCAGCAGCCAAGATAGGGGCCACGAGCAGTACTTC CASSQDRGHEQYF
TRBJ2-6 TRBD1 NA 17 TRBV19 TGTGCCAGTATTGGGACAGGGGGCGTCTCTGGGGCCAACGTCCTGACTTTC CASIGTGGVSGANVLTF
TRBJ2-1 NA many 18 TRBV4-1 TGCGCCAGCAGCCAAGGGGGATTAGAGGCTATGGCCTACAATGAGCAGTTCTTC CASSQGGLEAMAYNEQFF
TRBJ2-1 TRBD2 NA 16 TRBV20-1 TGCAGTGCTAGAGACCTAAGCGGGGGGTCTTACAATGAGCAGTTCTTC CSARDLSGGSYNEQFF
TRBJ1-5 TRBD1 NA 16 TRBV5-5 TGTGCCAGCAGCTTCAGAGGGACAGGTAGCAATCAGCCCCAGCATTTT CASSFRGTGSNQPQHF
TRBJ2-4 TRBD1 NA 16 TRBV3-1 TGTGCCAGCAGCCCGTCCCCCGGGACAGGGGCCCCCATTCAGTACTTC CASSPSPGTGAPIQYF
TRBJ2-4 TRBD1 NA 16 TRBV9 TGTGCCAGCAGCCCTAGGACAGGGATAGGCAAAAACATTCAGTACTTC CASSPRTGIGKNIQYF
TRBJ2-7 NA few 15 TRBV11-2 TGTGCCAGCAGCGACCTTCGAGGGCGCAACTACGAGCAGTACTTC CASSDLRGRNYEQYF
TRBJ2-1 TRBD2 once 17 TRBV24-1 TGTGCCACCAGTGACGCCGGGACTAGCGGAGAGATGAATGAGCAGTTCTTC CATSDAGTSGEMNEQFF
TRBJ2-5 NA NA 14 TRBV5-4 TGTGCCAGCAGCTCCCAGCGGCTAAAAGAGACCCAGTACTTC CASSSQRLKETQYF
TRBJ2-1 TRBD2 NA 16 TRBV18 TGTGCCAGCTCACCATTGACTAGCGGGATTAACAATGAGCAGTTCTTC CASSPLTSGINNEQFF